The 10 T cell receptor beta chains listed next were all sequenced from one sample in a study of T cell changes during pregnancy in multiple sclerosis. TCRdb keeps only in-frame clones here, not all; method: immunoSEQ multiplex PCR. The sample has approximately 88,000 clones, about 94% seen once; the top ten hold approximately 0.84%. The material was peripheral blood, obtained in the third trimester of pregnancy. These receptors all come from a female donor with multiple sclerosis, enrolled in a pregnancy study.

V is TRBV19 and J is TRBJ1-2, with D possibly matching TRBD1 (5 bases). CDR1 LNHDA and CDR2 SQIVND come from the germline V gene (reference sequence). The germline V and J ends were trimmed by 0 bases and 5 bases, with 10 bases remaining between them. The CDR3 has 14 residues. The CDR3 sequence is CASSIDRRAYGYTF. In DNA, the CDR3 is TGTGCCAGTAGTATAGATCGCAGGGCTTATGGCTACACCTTC.

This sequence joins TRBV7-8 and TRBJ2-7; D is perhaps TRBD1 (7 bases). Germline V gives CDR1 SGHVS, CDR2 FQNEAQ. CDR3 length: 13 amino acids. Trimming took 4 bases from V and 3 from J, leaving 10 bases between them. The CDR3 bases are TGTGCCAGCAGCTCAGGGGGGCGCTACGAGCAGTACTTC. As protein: CASSSGGRYEQYF.

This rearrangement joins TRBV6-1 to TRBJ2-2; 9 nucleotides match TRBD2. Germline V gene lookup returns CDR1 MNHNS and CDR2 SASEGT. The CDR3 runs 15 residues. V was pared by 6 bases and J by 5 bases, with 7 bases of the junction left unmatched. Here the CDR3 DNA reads TGTGCCAGCAGAACCGGGACTAGCATAACCGGGGAGCTGTTTTTT. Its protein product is CASRTGTSITGELFF.

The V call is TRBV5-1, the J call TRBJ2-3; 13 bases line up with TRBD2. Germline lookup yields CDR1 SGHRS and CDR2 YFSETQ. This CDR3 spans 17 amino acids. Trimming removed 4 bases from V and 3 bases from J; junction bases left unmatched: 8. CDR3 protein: CASSTGLAGVGTDTQYF. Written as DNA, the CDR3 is TGCGCCAGCAGCACCGGACTAGCGGGAGTAGGGACAGATACGCAGTATTTT.

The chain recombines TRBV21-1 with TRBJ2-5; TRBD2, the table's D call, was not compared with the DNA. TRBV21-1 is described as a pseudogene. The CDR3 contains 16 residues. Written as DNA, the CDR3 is TGTGCCAGCAGCAAAGGTCTCTCCACTGCCAAAGAGACCCAGTACTTC. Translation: CASSKGLSTAKETQYF.

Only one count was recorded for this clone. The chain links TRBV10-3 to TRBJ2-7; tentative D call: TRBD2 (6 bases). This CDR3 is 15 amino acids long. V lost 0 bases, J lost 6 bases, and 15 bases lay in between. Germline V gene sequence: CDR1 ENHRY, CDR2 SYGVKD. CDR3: CAISESVLVGSEQYF. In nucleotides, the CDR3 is TGTGCCATCAGTGAGTCGGTACTGGTCGGGAGCGAGCAGTACTTC.

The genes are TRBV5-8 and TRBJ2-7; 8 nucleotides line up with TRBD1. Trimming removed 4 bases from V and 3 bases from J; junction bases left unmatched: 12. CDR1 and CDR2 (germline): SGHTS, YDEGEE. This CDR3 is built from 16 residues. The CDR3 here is CASSRDPTGALYEQYF. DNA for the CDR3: TGTGCCAGCAGCCGGGACCCGACAGGGGCACTCTACGAGCAGTACTTC.

This CDR3 reads CASSLGQALSGNTIYF. CDR3 DNA: TGCGCCAGCAGCCTCGGACAGGCCCTCTCTGGAAACACCATATATTTT. This rearrangement joins TRBV5-1 to TRBJ1-3; 7 nucleotides match TRBD1. Trimming cost V 4 bases and J 0 bases; bases outside gene matches: 7. In germline, CDR1 is SGHRS, CDR2 YFSETQ. CDR3 length: 16 residues.

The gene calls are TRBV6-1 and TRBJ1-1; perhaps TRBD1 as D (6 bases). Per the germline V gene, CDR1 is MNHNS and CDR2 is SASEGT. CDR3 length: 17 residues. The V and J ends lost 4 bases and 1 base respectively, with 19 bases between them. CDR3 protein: CASSGRGSLRSNTEAFF. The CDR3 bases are TGTGCCAGCAGTGGAAGGGGGTCGTTACGTTCGAACACTGAAGCTTTCTTT.

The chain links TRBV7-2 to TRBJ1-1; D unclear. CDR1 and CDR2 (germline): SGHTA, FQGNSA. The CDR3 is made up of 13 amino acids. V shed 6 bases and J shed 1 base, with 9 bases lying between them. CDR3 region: CASSVGRNTEAFF. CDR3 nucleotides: TGTGCCAGCAGTGTGGGGAGGAACACTGAAGCTTTCTTT.